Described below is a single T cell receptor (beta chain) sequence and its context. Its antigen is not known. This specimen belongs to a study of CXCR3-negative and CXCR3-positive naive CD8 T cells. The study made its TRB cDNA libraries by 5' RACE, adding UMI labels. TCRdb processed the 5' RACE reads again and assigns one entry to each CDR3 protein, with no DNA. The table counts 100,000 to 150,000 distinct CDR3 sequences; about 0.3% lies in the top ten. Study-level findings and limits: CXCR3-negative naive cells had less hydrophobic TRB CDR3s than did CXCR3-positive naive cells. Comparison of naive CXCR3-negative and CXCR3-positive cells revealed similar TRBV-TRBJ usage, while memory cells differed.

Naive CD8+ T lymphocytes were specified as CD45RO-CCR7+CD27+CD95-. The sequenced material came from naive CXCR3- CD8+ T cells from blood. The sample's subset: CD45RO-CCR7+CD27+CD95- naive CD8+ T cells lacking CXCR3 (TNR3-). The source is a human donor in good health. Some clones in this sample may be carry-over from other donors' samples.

The chain's CDR3 is CASSSYRDVGELFF. J is TRBJ2-2 and V is TRBV7-9; TCRdb's D call, TRBD1, is unchecked because there is no DNA. The CDR3 length is 14 residues. Germline values: CDR1 SEHNR, CDR2 FQNEAQ (reference sequence).